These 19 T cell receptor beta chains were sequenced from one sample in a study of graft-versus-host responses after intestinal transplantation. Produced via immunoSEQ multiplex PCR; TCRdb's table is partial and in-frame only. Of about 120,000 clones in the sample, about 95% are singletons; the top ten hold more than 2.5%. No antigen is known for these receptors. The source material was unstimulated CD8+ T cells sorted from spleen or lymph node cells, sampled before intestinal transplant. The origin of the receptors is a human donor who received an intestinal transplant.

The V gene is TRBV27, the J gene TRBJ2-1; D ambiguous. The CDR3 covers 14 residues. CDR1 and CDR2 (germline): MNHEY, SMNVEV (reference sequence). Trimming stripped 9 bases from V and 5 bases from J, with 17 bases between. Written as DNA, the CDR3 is TGTGCCAGTTCCCCGTGGAGTTCCAACAATGAGCAGTTCTTC. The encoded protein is CASSPWSSNNEQFF.

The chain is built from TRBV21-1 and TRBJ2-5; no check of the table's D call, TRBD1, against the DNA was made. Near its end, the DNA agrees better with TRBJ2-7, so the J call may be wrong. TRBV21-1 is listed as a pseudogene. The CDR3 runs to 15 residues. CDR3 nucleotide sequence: TGTGCCAGCAGCAAAGGGACAGGGGGCTCCTACGAGCAGTACTTC. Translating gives CASSKGTGGSYEQYF.

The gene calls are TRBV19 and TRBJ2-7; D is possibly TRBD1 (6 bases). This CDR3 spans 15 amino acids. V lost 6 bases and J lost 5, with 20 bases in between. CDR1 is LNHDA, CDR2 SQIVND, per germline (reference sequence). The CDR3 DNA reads TGTGCCAGTAGCCCTCAAGGTGTAGGGGACAACGAGCAGTACTTC. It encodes CASSPQGVGDNEQYF.

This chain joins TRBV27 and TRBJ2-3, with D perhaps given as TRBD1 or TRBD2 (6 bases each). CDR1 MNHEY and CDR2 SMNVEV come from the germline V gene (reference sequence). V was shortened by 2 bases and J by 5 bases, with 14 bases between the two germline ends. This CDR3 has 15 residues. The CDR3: CASSLAGGSVDTQYF. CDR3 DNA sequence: TGTGCCAGCAGTTTAGCCGGGGGCTCTGTAGATACGCAGTATTTT.

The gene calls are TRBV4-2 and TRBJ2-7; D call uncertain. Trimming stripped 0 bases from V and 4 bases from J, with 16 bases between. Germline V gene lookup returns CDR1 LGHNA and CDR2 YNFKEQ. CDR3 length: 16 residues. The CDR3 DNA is TGTGCCAGCAGCCAAGATGAAGGAGTCTATCGTTACGAGCAGTACTTC. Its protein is CASSQDEGVYRYEQYF.

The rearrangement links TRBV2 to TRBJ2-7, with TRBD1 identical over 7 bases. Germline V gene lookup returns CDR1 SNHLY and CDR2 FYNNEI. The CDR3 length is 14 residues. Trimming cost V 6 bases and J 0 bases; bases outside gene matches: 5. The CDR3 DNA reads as TGTGCCAGCAGCCCGGGACAGAGCTCCTACGAGCAGTACTTC. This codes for CASSPGQSSYEQYF.

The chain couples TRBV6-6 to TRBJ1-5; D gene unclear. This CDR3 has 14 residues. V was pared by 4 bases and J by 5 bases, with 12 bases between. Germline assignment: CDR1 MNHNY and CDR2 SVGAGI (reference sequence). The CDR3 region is CASSLARKDQPQHF. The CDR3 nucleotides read TGTGCCAGCAGTTTGGCAAGGAAAGATCAGCCCCAGCATTTT.

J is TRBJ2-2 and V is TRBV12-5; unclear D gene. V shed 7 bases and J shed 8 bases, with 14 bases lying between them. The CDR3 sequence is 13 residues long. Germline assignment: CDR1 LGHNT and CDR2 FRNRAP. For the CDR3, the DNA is TGTGCTAGTGCCACCTCGCCGAGGGGGGAGCTGTTTTTT. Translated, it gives CASATSPRGELFF.

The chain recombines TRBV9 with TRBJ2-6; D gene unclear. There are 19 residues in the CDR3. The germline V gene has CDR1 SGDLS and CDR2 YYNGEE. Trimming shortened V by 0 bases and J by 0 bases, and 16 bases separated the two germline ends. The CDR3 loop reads CASSVAKPGSLSGANVLTF. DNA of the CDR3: TGTGCCAGCAGCGTAGCTAAGCCCGGATCGCTCTCTGGGGCCAACGTCCTGACTTTC.

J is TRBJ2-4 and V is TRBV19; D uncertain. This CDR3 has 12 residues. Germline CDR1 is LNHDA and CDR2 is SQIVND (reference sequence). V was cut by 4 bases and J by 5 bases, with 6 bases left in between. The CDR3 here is CASSRGENIQYF. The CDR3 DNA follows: TGTGCCAGTAGTAGGGGTGAAAACATTCAGTACTTC. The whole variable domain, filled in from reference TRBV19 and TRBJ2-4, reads DGGITQSPKYLFRKEGQNVTLSCEQNLNHDAMYWYRQDPGQGLRLIYYSQIVNDFQKGDIAEGYSVSREKKESFPLTVTSAQKNPTAFYLCASSRGENIQYFGAGTRLSVL.

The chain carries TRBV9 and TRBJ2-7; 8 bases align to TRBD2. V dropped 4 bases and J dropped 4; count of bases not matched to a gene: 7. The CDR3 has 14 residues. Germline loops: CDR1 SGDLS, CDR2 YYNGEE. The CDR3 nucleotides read TGTGCCAGCAGCAAAACTAGCGGCAGATACGAGCAGTACTTC. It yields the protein CASSKTSGRYEQYF.

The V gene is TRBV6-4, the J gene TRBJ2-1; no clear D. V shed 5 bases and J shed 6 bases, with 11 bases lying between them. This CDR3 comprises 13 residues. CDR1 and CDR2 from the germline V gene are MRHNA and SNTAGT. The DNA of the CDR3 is TGTGCCAGCAGTTTTTTCGCGTCCAATGAGCAGTTCTTC. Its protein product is CASSFFASNEQFF.

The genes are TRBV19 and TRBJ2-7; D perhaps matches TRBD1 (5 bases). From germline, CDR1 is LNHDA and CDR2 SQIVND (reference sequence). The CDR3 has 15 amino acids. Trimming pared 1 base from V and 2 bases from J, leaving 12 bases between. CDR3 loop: CASSIAAGSTYEQYF. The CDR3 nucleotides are TGTGCCAGTAGTATAGCGGCAGGGTCCACCTACGAGCAGTACTTC. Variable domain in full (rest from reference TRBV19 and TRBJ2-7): DGGITQSPKYLFRKEGQNVTLSCEQNLNHDAMYWYRQDPGQGLRLIYYSQIVNDFQKGDIAEGYSVSREKKESFPLTVTSAQKNPTAFYLCASSIAAGSTYEQYFGPGTRLTVT.

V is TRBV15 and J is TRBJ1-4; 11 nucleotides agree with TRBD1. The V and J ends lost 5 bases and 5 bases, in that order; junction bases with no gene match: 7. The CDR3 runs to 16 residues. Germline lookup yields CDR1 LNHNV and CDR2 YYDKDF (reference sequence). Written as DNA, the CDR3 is TGTGCCACCAGCGAGTTTAGGGACAGGGGGAATGAAAAACTGTTTTTT. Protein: CATSEFRDRGNEKLFF.

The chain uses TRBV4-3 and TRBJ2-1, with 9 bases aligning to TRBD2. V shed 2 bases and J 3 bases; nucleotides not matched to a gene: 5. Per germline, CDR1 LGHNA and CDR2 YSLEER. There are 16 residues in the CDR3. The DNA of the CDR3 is TGCGCCAGCAGCCAATATCCTAGCGGGAACTACAATGAGCAGTTCTTC. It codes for CASSQYPSGNYNEQFF.

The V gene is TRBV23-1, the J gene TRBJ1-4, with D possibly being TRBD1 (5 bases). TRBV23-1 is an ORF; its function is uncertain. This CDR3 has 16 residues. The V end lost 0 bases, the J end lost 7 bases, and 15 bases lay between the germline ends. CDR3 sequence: CASSQSMGVLSEKLFF. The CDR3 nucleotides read TGCGCCAGCAGTCAATCTATGGGGGTCCTTAGTGAAAAACTGTTTTTT.

Here the CDR3 DNA reads TGTGCCAGCAGTTGGGACAGGGGGCAAGAGACCCAGTACTTC. The encoded protein is CASSWDRGQETQYF. The chain joins TRBV28 to TRBJ2-5, with 11 bases matching TRBD1. CDR3 length: 14 residues. With 4 bases clipped from V and 2 bases from J, the junction kept 0 bases outside the gene matches. Germline V gene sequence: CDR1 MDHEN, CDR2 SYDVKM. Combining the CDR3 with reference TRBV28 and TRBJ2-5 gives the whole variable domain DVKVTQSSRYLVKRTGEKVFLECVQDMDHENMFWYRQDPGLGLRLIYFSYDVKMKEKGDIPEGYSVSREKKERFSLILESASTNQTSMYLCASSWDRGQETQYFGPGTRLLVL.

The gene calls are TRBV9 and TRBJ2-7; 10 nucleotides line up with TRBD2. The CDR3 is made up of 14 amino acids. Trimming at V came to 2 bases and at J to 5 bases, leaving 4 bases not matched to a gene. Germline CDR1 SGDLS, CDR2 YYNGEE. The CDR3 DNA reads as TGTGCCAGCAGCGTCTCTCTAGCGGGAGACGAGCAGTACTTC. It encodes CASSVSLAGDEQYF.

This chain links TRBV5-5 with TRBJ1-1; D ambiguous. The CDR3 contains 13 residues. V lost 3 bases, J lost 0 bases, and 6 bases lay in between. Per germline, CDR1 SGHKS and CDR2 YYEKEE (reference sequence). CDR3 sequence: CASSYDLNTEAFF. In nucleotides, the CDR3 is TGTGCCAGCAGCTATGACTTGAACACTGAAGCTTTCTTT.